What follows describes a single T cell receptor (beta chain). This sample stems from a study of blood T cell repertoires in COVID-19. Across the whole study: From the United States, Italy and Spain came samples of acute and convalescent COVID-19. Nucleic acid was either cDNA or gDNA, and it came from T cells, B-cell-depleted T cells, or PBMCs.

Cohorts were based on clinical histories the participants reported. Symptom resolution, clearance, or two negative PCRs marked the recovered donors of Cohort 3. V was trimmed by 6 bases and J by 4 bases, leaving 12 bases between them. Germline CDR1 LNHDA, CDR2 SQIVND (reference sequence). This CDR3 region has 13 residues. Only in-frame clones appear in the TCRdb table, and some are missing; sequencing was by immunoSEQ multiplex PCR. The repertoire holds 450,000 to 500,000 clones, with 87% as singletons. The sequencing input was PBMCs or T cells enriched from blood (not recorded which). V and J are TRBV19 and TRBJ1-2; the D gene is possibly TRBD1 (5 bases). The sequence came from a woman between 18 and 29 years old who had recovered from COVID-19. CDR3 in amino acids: CASRSVGGYGYTF. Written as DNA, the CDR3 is TGTGCCAGTAGATCCGTGGGGGGCTATGGCTACACCTTC.